Below, 23 T cell receptor beta chains from the same sample are listed, as sequenced in a study of naive and memory T cell subsets. An oligonucleotide containing a UMI was ligated to the 3' end of TCR cDNA. The SP2 primer and nested alpha and beta constant region primers amplified ligated cDNA in four rounds. TCRdb called the 5' RACE reads again in MiXCR, with one record for every CDR3 protein. This table has tens of thousands of distinct CDR3 sequences, over 7% appearing once. The receptors were sampled from a male donor in good health.

This clonotype was seen ten or more times. The gene calls are TRBV4-1 and TRBJ2-7; D not resolved. Germline CDR1 MGHRA, CDR2 YSYEKL. The V gene lost 0 bases and the J gene lost 4 bases, with 13 bases spanning the gap. The length of the CDR3 is 15 residues. CDR3 sequence: CASSQEKGLRYEQYF. The DNA for the CDR3 is TGCGCCAGCAGCCAAGAAAAGGGTCTACGTTACGAGCAGTACTTC.

A few counts support this clonotype. This chain uses TRBV6-6 with TRBJ1-5, with D perhaps TRBD1 (5 bases). Germline-derived CDR1 and CDR2 are MNHNY and SVGAGI (reference sequence). Trimming stripped 6 bases from V and 7 bases from J, with 16 bases between. This CDR3 has 14 amino acids. This CDR3 reads CASSSPGEYQPQHF. CDR3 nucleotides: TGTGCCAGCAGCTCCCCGGGGGAATACCAGCCCCAGCATTTT.

The chain recombines TRBV20-1 with TRBJ2-5; 8 nucleotides align to TRBD2. The CDR3 extends over 14 amino acids. J gave up 4 bases and V 5 bases, and 9 bases lay outside the gene matches. In germline, CDR1 is DFQATT, CDR2 SNEGSKA (reference sequence). Here the CDR3 reads CSAWTSLEGETQYF. DNA for the CDR3: TGCAGTGCTTGGACTAGCCTCGAAGGAGAGACCCAGTACTTC.

This clonotype was recorded a few times. CDR3 protein: CASRPNPGQGAKTSSYEQYF. The DNA for the CDR3 is TGCGCCAGCAGACCGAATCCGGGACAGGGGGCCAAAACCTCCTCCTACGAGCAGTACTTC. This sequence joins TRBV5-1 and TRBJ2-7; 12 bases match TRBD1. There are 20 residues in the CDR3. Germline V gene lookup returns CDR1 SGHRS and CDR2 YFSETQ. The V gene end was trimmed by 5 bases and the J gene end by 0 bases; junction bases not matched to a gene: 18.

A note on this clonotype: A read error may be the cause here, since a much bigger clone is one base away. In DNA form, the CDR3 reads TGTGCCAGCAGTGAAAGAGGGGGGGGACTCACTGAAGCTTTCTTT. Translated, it gives CASSERGGGLTEAFF. V is TRBV2 and J is TRBJ1-1, with D possibly TRBD1 on 6 matching bases. V was shortened by 2 bases and J by 4 bases, with 14 bases between the two germline ends. CDR3 length: 15 residues. Germline V gives CDR1 SNHLY, CDR2 FYNNEI.

This clonotype has a count of ten or more. The chain employs TRBV20-1 and TRBJ1-1; no clear D gene. Germline lookup yields CDR1 DFQATT and CDR2 SNEGSKA (reference sequence). Deletions cut 1 base from V and 0 bases from J, with 15 bases between. The CDR3 is 16 amino acids. In DNA form, the CDR3 reads TGCAGTGCTAGAGCCTATAGCGGCAGCTTGAACACTGAAGCTTTCTTT. It yields the protein CSARAYSGSLNTEAFF.

This chain uses TRBV2 with TRBJ1-5, with TRBD1 matching 7 bases. The CDR3 loop spans 16 amino acids. V shed 3 bases and J 4 bases; nucleotides not matched to a gene: 9. Per germline, CDR1 SNHLY and CDR2 FYNNEI. CDR3 sequence (DNA): TGTGCCAGCAGTGACCGGTTGAGGGGGCGGAATCAGCCCCAGCATTTT. This gives the protein CASSDRLRGRNQPQHF.

This clonotype was counted only a few times. This rearrangement joins TRBV14 to TRBJ1-2, with D unclear. Germline V lookup: CDR1 SGHDN, CDR2 FVKESK. The CDR3 has 16 amino acids. With 0 bases removed from V and 8 bases from J, the gap between germline ends came to 19 bases. CDR3 bases: TGTGCCAGCAGCCAAGATCTCGTAATAGGGCCTGGGGGCTACACCTTC. It translates to CASSQDLVIGPGGYTF.

This clonotype was seen only a few times. The V call is TRBV7-6, the J call TRBJ2-7, with D unclear. V shed 6 bases and J shed 0 bases, with 12 bases lying between them. This CDR3 has 14 residues. CDR1 and CDR2 (germline): SGHVS, FNYEAQ. CDR3 loop: CASRPRIYSYEQYF. DNA of the CDR3: TGTGCCAGCAGACCCAGGATTTACTCCTACGAGCAGTACTTC.

CDR3 amino acids: CATGGGTGELFF. Written as DNA, the CDR3 is TGCGCCACCGGAGGCGGTACCGGGGAGCTGTTTTTT. This chain connects TRBV5-1 to TRBJ2-2; a possible D gene is TRBD2 (5 bases). V lost 9 bases and J 5 bases, leaving 11 bases between the germline ends. From germline, CDR1 is SGHRS and CDR2 YFSETQ. The CDR3 totals 12 residues.

Many counts were recorded for this clonotype. The V and J genes are TRBV28 and TRBJ2-1, with 10 positions matching TRBD2. The CDR3 runs to 14 residues. After removal of 6 bases from V and 8 bases from J, the junction contained 7 bases not matched to a gene. Germline loops: CDR1 MDHEN, CDR2 SYDVKM. CDR3: CASRSLAGDDEQFF. CDR3 bases: TGTGCCAGCAGATCCCTAGCGGGAGATGATGAGCAGTTCTTC.

The sample holds many counts of this clonotype. This sequence joins TRBV12-3 or TRBV12-4 and TRBJ1-5; 8 positions match TRBD1. The CDR3 is made up of 13 amino acids. The V and J ends lost 5 bases and 4 bases, in that order; junction bases with no gene match: 1. CDR3 amino acids: CASSGQGNQPQHF. The CDR3 DNA sequence: TGTGCCAGCAGTGGACAGGGAAATCAGCCCCAGCATTTT.

This clonotype has more than one count but fewer than ten. The chain carries TRBV18 and TRBJ2-7; D remains unclear. Germline CDR1 reads KGHSH; CDR2 reads LQKENI. The CDR3 has 13 amino acids. V was clipped by 0 bases and J by 2 bases, with 5 bases between them. The DNA for the CDR3 is TGTGCCAGCTCACCACCGGGAACCTACGAGCAGTACTTC. Encoded protein: CASSPPGTYEQYF.

The V gene is TRBV25-1, the J gene TRBJ2-7; D is perhaps TRBD1 or TRBD2 (5 bases each). The ends were cut back, 6 bases at V and 3 bases at J, with 12 bases in the middle. Germline V gene data show CDR1 as MGHDK and CDR2 as SYGVNS. The CDR3 covers 13 residues. CDR3 in DNA: TGTGCCAGCAGGGCCTGGGACGGCTACGAGCAGTACTTC. Translated: CASRAWDGYEQYF.

This clonotype has ten or more counts. The CDR3 DNA follows: TGTGCCAGTAGTATGGAACAGGGGGTCCAGCCCCAGCATTTT. This encodes CASSMEQGVQPQHF. The chain has TRBV19 and TRBJ1-5, with 8 positions matching TRBD1. Trimming at V came to 3 bases and at J to 7 bases, leaving 5 bases not matched to a gene. The CDR3 runs to 14 residues. CDR1 is LNHDA, CDR2 SQIVND, per germline (reference sequence).

This clonotype was counted a few times. The chain joins TRBV12-3 or TRBV12-4 to TRBJ1-2, with a possible D match to TRBD1 (6 bases). V lost 3 bases, J lost 4 bases, and 18 bases lay in between. The CDR3 covers 16 residues. The CDR3 sequence: CASSFSQNRDRYGYTF. CDR3 DNA sequence: TGTGCCAGCAGTTTCTCCCAAAACAGGGACCGCTATGGCTACACCTTC.

This clonotype occurred many times. J is TRBJ1-2 and V is TRBV3-1; D might be TRBD1 (5 bases). Per germline, CDR1 LGHDT and CDR2 YNNKEL (reference sequence). Between the trimmed V and J ends, which lost 4 bases and 1 base, there was a span of 13 bases. This CDR3 comprises 15 residues. CDR3 bases: TGTGCCAGCAGCCTATCAGACAGTCTTAACTATGGCTACACCTTC. This gives the protein CASSLSDSLNYGYTF.

The chain combines TRBV5-1 with TRBJ2-1; 8 nucleotides match TRBD2. Germline trimming cut 7 bases from V and 8 bases from J; bases unmatched to any gene: 14. Per germline, CDR1 SGHRS and CDR2 YFSETQ. The CDR3 has 15 residues. For the CDR3, the DNA is TGCGCCAGCGGACAACGGGGGGGCAAGATGGATGAGCAGTTCTTC. This sequence encodes CASGQRGGKMDEQFF.

In its sample, this clonotype was seen a few times. This rearrangement joins TRBV25-1 to TRBJ2-5, with D maybe TRBD2 (5 bases). The CDR3 runs 16 residues. Germline V gene data show CDR1 as MGHDK and CDR2 as SYGVNS. V was cut by 1 base and J by 3 bases, with 15 bases left in between. The CDR3, as DNA: TGTGCCAGCAGTGAATCAAGGTCGGGATTAGAAGAGACCCAGTACTTC. This codes for CASSESRSGLEETQYF.

This clonotype appeared many times. CDR3 in amino acids: CASSSSGVYNEQFF. CDR3 bases: TGTGCCAGCAGCTCAAGCGGGGTATACAATGAGCAGTTCTTC. The chain is built from TRBV7-2 and TRBJ2-1, with TRBD2 matching over 7 bases. This CDR3 is built from 14 residues. CDR1 is SGHTA, CDR2 FQGNSA, per germline. The trim removed 4 bases at V and 4 bases at J, leaving 4 bases unmatched.

V is TRBV29-1 and J is TRBJ2-5; D not certain. The V gene's germline CDR1 is SQVTM and CDR2 ANQGSEA. Trimming stripped 3 bases from V and 1 base from J, with 9 bases between. The CDR3 loop spans 13 amino acids. CDR3 coding DNA: TGCAGCGTTGATCCCAGTCGCCAAGAGACCCAGTACTTC. Residues: CSVDPSRQETQYF.

The sample holds a few counts of this clonotype. The rearrangement uses TRBV13 and TRBJ2-3, with D possibly TRBD2 on 5 matching bases. There are 15 residues in the CDR3. Trimming stripped 5 bases from V and 0 bases from J, with 12 bases between. The germline CDR1 and CDR2 sequences are PRHDT and FYEKMQ (reference sequence). The CDR3 here is CASSLRGFSTDTQYF. The CDR3 DNA reads as TGTGCCAGCAGCCTCCGGGGATTTAGCACAGATACGCAGTATTTT.

This clonotype came up a few times. The chain links TRBV12-3 or TRBV12-4 to TRBJ1-2; D is possibly TRBD1 (5 bases). CDR3 length: 12 amino acids. Trimming left V 5 bases short and J 12 bases short, with 16 bases between. The CDR3 spells CASSPGGPTDTF. Written as DNA, the CDR3 is TGTGCCAGCAGTCCGGGGGGACCGACGGACACCTTC.